This TCR beta chain was found in a study of long-term antiretroviral therapy in people with HIV (dated 2022 in TCRdb). Broadly, across the study: The earliest samples were collected roughly a decade before the 2015 WHO recommendation for immediate ART, at a time when ART was usually postponed until CD4 counts fell. Of the approximately 32 participants with HIV, about a dozen were female. No cross-contamination during QIAcube processing turned up in test extractions that ran a monoclonal T-cell line alongside some 34 polyclonal samples. A total of about 200 cryopreserved PBMC samples were contributed to the cohort by 30 adults with confirmed HIV infection, with samples collected serially over a mean of approximately six years (range 1-12). A retrospective serial study tested whether ART initiation and durable HIV suppression were associated with changes in peripheral blood TRB repertoire composition and diversity.

Participants were included only if at least one PBMC sample before ART initiation and at least two post-ART samples were available. All participants with HIV were treated in the United States of America. Cryopreserved samples of about 0.95-11 million PBMC were thawed and washed before DNA extraction. At the time of the earliest PBMC sample for each participant with HIV, ages ranged from about 23 to 60 years. PBMC samples from each participant spanned 1-4 timepoints before ART initiation and 2-8 timepoints after ART initiation, with a median of 7 samples. Serial HIV viral load, CD4+ T-cell count, ART history and demographic data were obtained for every participant. Using a Qiagen kit on a QIAcube, genomic DNA was extracted from unsorted PBMC, with samples processed in batches of 12. The immunoSEQ hsTCRB v3.0 assay was used at survey level resolution to sequence the TRB variable region. The target sequencing depth for TRB was roughly 40,000-50,000 T-cell genomes per sample. An Illumina MiSeq with a v3 150-cycle kit was used to sequence the pooled TRB libraries. Per the source publication's procedure: Repertoire analysis ran in R within a reproducible Nextflow workflow covering QC, data transformation and analysis. LymphoSeq2, an R package for exploring AIRR-Seq data, was used to implement the custom analyses. Four samples yielding fewer than 5000 total TRB sequences were excluded, leaving 188 analyzed HIV repertoires. Among the 180 to 200 HIV repertoires that were kept, 59 were collected before ART initiation and 120 to 140 were collected after ART initiation. Repertoires were downsampled to 5000 TRB nucleotide sequences, and summary statistics were averaged over 100 downsampling iterations. Only TRB sequences with CDR3 regions of at least seven amino acids were retained for analysis. Two measures captured diversity: a Shannon entropy-derived clonality score and the Gini coefficient. In repertoire networks, the top 5000 CDR3 amino acid sequences were linked whenever an edit distance of one separated two sequences. GLIPH2 predicted antigen specificity groups and MHC restriction for TRB CDR3 amino acid sequences. Known CMV, EBV, HIV or tissue antigen associations were flagged by matching CDR3 amino acid sequences against VDJdb and McPAS-TCR. Pre-ART, post-ART and control groups were compared with Wilcoxon signed-rank tests and Holm-Bonferroni correction. This immuneACCESS table, as held by TCRdb, lists in-frame sequences with V and J called but not all clones. Of the missing ones, under half trace to an unresolved V gene in checked studies; the others have no known cause. V and J calls and clone size come straight from that table; D and trimming were deduced from the DNA. The sample data list approximately 17,000 clones, and 90% to 95% of these were observed just once. The ten largest clones take up approximately 12% of the sample.

The CDR3 runs 13 residues from the cysteine to the phenylalanine. Solely the CDR3 DNA is kept, with 39 bases framed from the first base. Reading the germline V gene gives CDR1 SQVTM and CDR2 ANQGSEA. Trimming removed 5 bases from V and 1 base from J, leaving 11 bases between the germline ends. Findings and caveats that apply to the study as a whole: A significant increase in TRB diversity was found to be associated with ART initiation, although TRB diversity was observed to remain significantly below that of transplant donor controls even after long-term ART. Owing to limited PBMC availability, only the TCR beta chain was sequenced, without alpha chain pairing. Inferences about post-ART repertoire changes are limited because no data were available on ART adherence, viral resistance or therapy changes. The samples span the years 2004 to 2017, and the ART regimens used at that time may not be as effective as current regimens. Compared with controls, HIV repertoires had narrower CDR3 length ranges, and the network structure pointed to an antigen-experienced repertoire that shifted only slightly toward naive after ART. Because pre-ART samples had limited cell numbers, profiling was done on unsorted PBMC rather than on sorted CD4+ and CD8+ T cells. Expanded TRB clones identified before ART initiation dominated the repertoire at all time points, although this dominance fluctuated and declined in many PLHIV after ART.

A note on this clone: This receptor's antigen is unknown. Per-nucleotide qualities are absent, and no much larger clonotype sits a single base away.

This specimen was unsorted PBMCs, taken 0.6 years after starting antiretroviral therapy. The chain is made from TRBV29-1 and TRBJ1-1; TRBD1 is possibly the D segment (6 matching bases). This TCR came from a middle-aged woman with HIV. The DNA sequence follows: TGCAGCGTTTCGGGGGGCCGGAACACTGAAGCTTTCTTT. The translation is CSVSGGRNTEAFF.